The next 19 T cell receptor beta chains were all read from a single sample in a study of beta chain features in type 1 diabetes. Expressed TCRB transcripts were sequenced after all isolated RNA was converted to cDNA. Produced via immunoSEQ multiplex PCR; TCRdb's table is partial and in-frame only. The repertoire holds 200,000 to 300,000 clones, with roughly 13% as singletons. General study points: TCRB CDR3s from Type 1 diabetes patients were moderately but significantly shorter in all four CD4+ subsets.

These receptors lack a known antigen. Sequenced material: naive CD4+ T cells from blood. All receptors come from a man younger than 40 with type 1 diabetes.

This clone came up a few times. This rearrangement joins TRBV25-1 to TRBJ2-5; D is ambiguous. This CDR3 contains 13 residues. Trimming took 4 bases from V and 1 from J, leaving 7 bases between them. Germline V gene data show CDR1 as MGHDK and CDR2 as SYGVNS. CDR3 amino acids: CASSGLPQETQYF. In nucleotides, the CDR3 is TGTGCCAGCAGTGGACTGCCCCAAGAGACCCAGTACTTC.

The chain has TRBV15 and TRBJ2-1; D may be TRBD2 (5 bases). The CDR3 is made up of 13 amino acids. The germline V gene has CDR1 LNHNV and CDR2 YYDKDF (reference sequence). Trimming took off 3 bases at V and 9 bases at J, with 12 bases between the two ends. CDR3 DNA sequence: TGTGCCACCAGCAGGGGCCGGGAATCTGAGCAGTTCTTC. It translates to CATSRGRESEQFF.

A few counts support this clone. This rearrangement joins TRBV10-3 to TRBJ2-3; the D gene is possibly TRBD1 (6 bases). Germline V CDR1 and CDR2: ENHRY, SYGVKD. The CDR3 has 12 residues. V lost 8 bases to trimming and J lost 0 bases, with 6 bases between them. The CDR3 DNA is TGTGCCATCGGGGGCAGCACAGATACGCAGTATTTT. Translating it yields CAIGGSTDTQYF.

The chain links TRBV29-1 to TRBJ2-3, with a tentative D call TRBD2 (7 bases). V lost 6 bases, J lost 2 bases, and 21 bases lay in between. The CDR3 length is 16 residues. The germline V gene encodes CDR1 SQVTM and CDR2 ANQGSEA. CDR3 nucleotide sequence: TGCAGCGTCGACGGTGGGGGGGCATCTAACACAGATACGCAGTATTTT. Translating it yields CSVDGGGASNTDTQYF.

The chain employs TRBV19 and TRBJ2-1; 7 bases are shared with TRBD2. V shed 6 bases and J 9 bases; nucleotides not matched to a gene: 11. CDR3 size: 14 residues. CDR1 is LNHDA and CDR2 is SQIVND in the germline V gene (reference sequence). CDR3 protein: CASRHDAGVGEQFF. The CDR3 coding sequence is TGTGCCAGTAGACACGACGCGGGAGTGGGTGAGCAGTTCTTC.

This clone came up a few times. The chain is built from TRBV9 and TRBJ2-3, with 7 bases that match TRBD1. CDR1 and CDR2 (germline): SGDLS, YYNGEE. This CDR3 has 14 residues. J gave up 2 bases and V 5 bases, and 5 bases lay outside the gene matches. DNA of the CDR3: TGTGCCAGCAGTCCCGGGACAGCCACAGATACGCAGTATTTT. Translated, it gives CASSPGTATDTQYF.

V usage is TRBV19 and J usage is TRBJ1-1, with D possibly being TRBD1 (5 bases). Germline V CDR1 and CDR2: LNHDA, SQIVND (reference sequence). The CDR3 has 16 amino acids. Trimming left V 0 bases short and J 7 bases short, with 18 bases between. The CDR3 protein is CASSIDRAGKRNEAFF. CDR3 bases: TGTGCCAGTAGTATAGATCGAGCAGGGAAGAGGAATGAAGCTTTCTTT.

The chain combines TRBV25-1 with TRBJ2-1; the match to TRBD2 covers 13 bases. This CDR3 has 16 amino acids. With 2 bases clipped from V and 5 bases from J, the junction kept 3 bases outside the gene matches. The germline CDR1 and CDR2 sequences are MGHDK and SYGVNS. CDR3: CASSEKTSGRNNEQFF. The CDR3 DNA reads as TGTGCCAGCAGTGAAAAGACTAGCGGGAGGAACAATGAGCAGTTCTTC. The full variable domain, rest sourced from reference TRBV25-1 and TRBJ2-1, is EADIYQTPRYLVIGTGKKITLECSQTMGHDKMYWYQQDPGMELHLIHYSYGVNSTEKGDLSSESTVSRIRTEHFPLTLESARPSHTSQYLCASSEKTSGRNNEQFFGPGTRLTVL.

This chain joins TRBV5-4 and TRBJ2-1; possibly TRBD2 for D (5 bases). The CDR3 has 15 residues. Trimming removed 0 bases from V and 2 bases from J, with 9 bases in between. Germline V gives CDR1 SGHNT, CDR2 YYREEE (reference sequence). The CDR3 protein is CASSLGESAYNEQFF. The CDR3 DNA follows: TGTGCCAGCAGCTTGGGGGAGAGTGCCTACAATGAGCAGTTCTTC.

This clone was picked up a small number of times. This rearrangement joins TRBV6-6 to TRBJ2-5; 11 bases map to TRBD2. V dropped 2 bases and J dropped 1; count of bases not matched to a gene: 0. The CDR3 loop spans 15 amino acids. CDR1 and CDR2 (germline): MNHNY, SVGAGI (reference sequence). The CDR3 DNA follows: TGTGCCAGCAGTTACCTAGCGGGGGGCCAAGAGACCCAGTACTTC. Translation: CASSYLAGGQETQYF.

The V and J genes are TRBV19 and TRBJ2-3, with D unclear. The CDR3 is 14 residues long. Trimming took 1 base from V and 2 from J, leaving 7 bases between them. Per the germline V gene, CDR1 is LNHDA and CDR2 is SQIVND (reference sequence). CDR3 protein: CASSIGVHTDTQYF. CDR3 DNA: TGTGCCAGTAGTATAGGCGTCCACACAGATACGCAGTATTTT.

The V gene is TRBV29-1, the J gene TRBJ2-1, with TRBD2 matching over 8 bases. V was pared by 3 bases and J by 7 bases, with 8 bases of the junction left unmatched. This CDR3 comprises 14 residues. Per germline, CDR1 SQVTM and CDR2 ANQGSEA. CDR3: CSVDQRELSNEQFF. The CDR3 region has the DNA TGCAGCGTTGACCAGCGGGAGCTGAGTAATGAGCAGTTCTTC.

The chain uses TRBV6-1 and TRBJ1-6, with TRBD1 as a possible D gene (5 bases). Between the trimmed V and J ends, which lost 2 bases and 5 bases, there was a span of 10 bases. This CDR3 region has 15 residues. Germline V gives CDR1 MNHNS, CDR2 SASEGT. In nucleotides, the CDR3 is TGTGCCAGCAGTGAATTATCAGGGCATAATTCACCCCTCCACTTT. It is translated as CASSELSGHNSPLHF.

This sequence joins TRBV6-5 and TRBJ2-1, with 8 positions matching TRBD2. The CDR3 runs 13 residues. Germline V lookup: CDR1 MNHEY, CDR2 SVGAGI. The trim removed 6 bases at V and 9 bases at J, leaving 7 bases unmatched. The CDR3 here is CASSLGLAGEQFF. Here the CDR3 DNA reads TGTGCCAGCAGCCTCGGACTAGCCGGTGAGCAGTTCTTC.

The rearrangement joins TRBV5-1 to TRBJ2-7; D gene ambiguous. With 3 bases removed from V and 0 bases from J, the gap between germline ends came to 10 bases. Germline assignment: CDR1 SGHRS and CDR2 YFSETQ. The CDR3 spans 14 residues. The CDR3: CASSSLLSSYEQYF. The CDR3 DNA reads TGCGCCAGCAGCTCCCTTCTAAGCTCCTACGAGCAGTACTTC.

In this sample, this clone turned up a few times. The V call is TRBV6-5, the J call TRBJ1-6, with 10 bases lining up with TRBD1. Germline V gives CDR1 MNHEY, CDR2 SVGAGI. V was pared by 4 bases and J by 10 bases, with 7 bases of the junction left unmatched. The CDR3 has 15 residues. The CDR3 loop reads CASSSAGTGDSPLHF. The CDR3 nucleotides are TGTGCCAGCAGTTCCGCCGGGACAGGGGACTCACCCCTCCACTTT.

The chain combines TRBV5-4 with TRBJ2-4; D is possibly TRBD2 (7 bases). Per the germline V gene, CDR1 is SGHNT and CDR2 is YYREEE (reference sequence). V shed 0 bases and J shed 0 bases, with 10 bases lying between them. The CDR3 runs 16 residues. CDR3 protein: CASSLVGGLAKNIQYF. CDR3 sequence (DNA): TGTGCCAGCAGCTTGGTCGGGGGGCTAGCCAAAAACATTCAGTACTTC.

This sequence joins TRBV2 and TRBJ2-7, with D maybe TRBD1 (6 bases). V gave up 3 bases and J gave up 5 bases, with 14 bases separating them. Germline CDR1 reads SNHLY; CDR2 reads FYNNEI. The CDR3 is 14 residues long. The CDR3 spells CASSEVRGVHEQYF. CDR3 bases: TGTGCCAGCAGTGAGGTCAGGGGCGTCCACGAGCAGTACTTC. Based on the CDR3 plus reference TRBV2 and TRBJ2-7, the full variable domain is EPEVTQTPSHQVTQMGQEVILRCVPISNHLYFYWYRQILGQKVEFLVSFYNNEISEKSEIFDDQFSVERPDGSNFTLKIRSTKLEDSAMYFCASSEVRGVHEQYFGPGTRLTVT.

This clone has just a few counts. This chain joins TRBV6-1 and TRBJ2-7; 8 positions match TRBD1. V lost 3 bases to trimming and J lost 6 bases; unmatched junction nucleotides: 4. From germline, CDR1 is MNHNS and CDR2 SASEGT. The CDR3 totals 13 residues. CDR3 protein: CASSETGVSEQYF. The CDR3 DNA reads TGTGCCAGCAGTGAGACAGGGGTGAGCGAGCAGTACTTC.